A selection of T cell receptor beta chains follows, all from one sample in a study of blood T cell repertoires in COVID-19. Clones were read by immunoSEQ multiplex PCR, and TCRdb kept only the in-frame ones, dropping some. The sample has 200,000 to 250,000 clones, under 90% seen once. The sequencing input was peripheral blood. All receptors derive from a man in his 60s who had recovered from COVID-19. Each CDR3 is given without its conserved first and last residue. D genes are given only for firm matches.

V: TRBV4-2; D: TRBD2; CDR3: ASSQGGGNYNEQF
V: TRBV7-2; D: .; CDR3: ASSKQGVSNQPQH
V: TRBV7-2; D: TRBD1; CDR3: ASRGGGTGREQY
V: TRBV5-1; D: .; CDR3: ASSFASVGTGELF
V: TRBV10-3; D: .; CDR3: AISMSGEGEKLF
V: TRBV7-9; D: TRBD2; CDR3: ASSLRPGGRGNSYNEQF
V: TRBV6-2/TRBV6-3; D: .; CDR3: ASSRQVAGELF
V: TRBV7-2; D: .; CDR3: ASSKFDRDTSFKNIQY
V: TRBV20-1; D: TRBD1; CDR3: SAAHRGQY
V: TRBV3-1/TRBV3-2; D: TRBD1; CDR3: ASSQPGQGYGYT
V: TRBV5-1; D: .; CDR3: ASSEEPESSKQY
V: TRBV6-5; D: .; CDR3: ASSYSAQINSPLH
V: TRBV9; D: .; CDR3: ASSVEAPGVVTKLF
V: TRBV2; D: TRBD2; CDR3: ASTAWTGTRGASSYNEQF
V: TRBV10-3; D: .; CDR3: AIRRVGVRGELF
V: TRBV6-6; D: .; CDR3: ASTRDDIGNQPQH
V: TRBV18; D: .; CDR3: ASSPGGNQPQH
V: TRBV4-1; D: TRBD1; CDR3: ASSRRGQGVGQPQH
V: TRBV20-1; D: .; CDR3: SAQGTEAF
V: TRBV28; D: .; CDR3: ASRGSFKGLGNEQF
V: TRBV18; D: TRBD2; CDR3: ASSLTSDPSYEQY
V: TRBV6-6; D: .; CDR3: ASRGEGTEAF
V: TRBV7-2; D: TRBD2; CDR3: ASSPRFSGSPGELF
V: TRBV6-6; D: .; CDR3: ASSSGLYTEAF
V: TRBV3-1/TRBV3-2; D: .; CDR3: ASSQDPLEETQY
V: TRBV9; D: TRBD1; CDR3: ASSATGASTNEKLF
V: TRBV3-1/TRBV3-2; D: .; CDR3: ASSLRGTDQPQH
V: TRBV29-1; D: .; CDR3: SVEDFGGHGYT
V: TRBV9; D: .; CDR3: ASSVQPVNTEAF
V: TRBV27; D: TRBD1; CDR3: ASSRSGQRLSGNTIY